This is a list of T cell receptor beta chains from one sample in a study of blood T cell repertoires in COVID-19. TCRdb keeps only in-frame clones here, not all; method: immunoSEQ multiplex PCR. The sample shows some 50,000 clones, about 86% of them seen only once. The sequenced sample was peripheral blood. The receptors were sampled from a human donor in a cohort sampled during active COVID-19. Each CDR3 is given with its conserved first and last residue. The D gene is left open where the match is weak. For some rows the clone size is stated as once, few or many, or as a class when expanded; others skip it.

J gene | D gene | V gene | clone size | CDR3 protein | CDR3 DNA
TRBJ1-1 | NA | TRBV2 | NA | CASRGEEGTEAFF | TGTGCCAGCAGGGGAGAAGAGGGCACTGAAGCTTTCTTT
TRBJ2-5 | TRBD1 | TRBV7-3 | NA | CASTATGGLQETQYF | TGTGCCAGCACTGCCACAGGGGGCTTACAAGAGACCCAGTACTTC
TRBJ2-7 | NA | TRBV5-1 | once | CASSLAYRDLDEQYF | TGCGCCAGCAGCCTAGCGTACCGGGACTTAGACGAGCAGTACTTC
TRBJ1-6 | NA | TRBV9 | NA | CASSSTGSTYNSPLHF | TGTGCCAGCAGCTCCACAGGGTCCACATATAATTCACCCCTCCACTTT
TRBJ2-1 | TRBD1 | TRBV11-2 | once | CASSLGGQGVYNEQFF | TGTGCCAGCAGCTTAGGTGGACAGGGGGTCTACAATGAGCAGTTCTTC
TRBJ1-1 | NA | TRBV5-1 | NA | CASSPPQANTEAFF | TGCGCCAGCAGCCCACCACAGGCGAACACTGAAGCTTTCTTT
TRBJ2-1 | TRBD1 | TRBV2 | NA | CASSGTARYNEQFF | TGTGCCAGCTCCGGGACAGCTAGGTACAATGAGCAGTTCTTC
TRBJ1-1 | NA | TRBV12-3/TRBV12-4 | NA | CASSLEQGTEAFF | TGTGCCAGCAGTTTAGAACAGGGAACTGAAGCTTTCTTT
TRBJ2-3 | NA | TRBV5-4 | once | CASSLEWGGGGTDTQYF | TGTGCCAGCAGCTTGGAGTGGGGGGGCGGGGGCACAGATACGCAGTATTTT
TRBJ2-3 | TRBD2 | TRBV7-9 | NA | CASSPGTSGSTDTQYF | TGTGCCAGCAGCCCCGGGACTAGCGGTAGCACAGATACGCAGTATTTT
TRBJ1-1 | NA | TRBV9 | NA | CASSVDRMTEAFF | TGTGCCAGCAGCGTTGACAGGATGACTGAAGCTTTCTTT
TRBJ2-6 | NA | TRBV5-1 | NA | CASSLAGLSGANVLTF | TGCGCCAGCAGCTTGGCAGGGTTGTCTGGGGCCAACGTCCTGACTTTC
TRBJ1-5 | TRBD1 | TRBV10-3 | NA | CAIKAGDRDNQPQHF | TGTGCCATCAAGGCTGGGGACAGGGACAATCAGCCCCAGCATTTT
TRBJ2-1 | TRBD1 | TRBV11-3 | NA | CASSLMGDSYNEQFF | TGTGCCAGCAGCTTAATGGGGGACAGCTACAATGAGCAGTTCTTC
TRBJ1-1 | NA | TRBV19 | NA | CASSMARGNSEAFF | TGTGCCAGTAGTATGGCACGGGGGAACTCTGAAGCTTTCTTT